This record covers a single T cell receptor beta chain. No antigen is known for it. Base-call qualities are not available, and no considerably larger clone is one nucleotide away. The data stem from a study of patients and donors after allogeneic stem cell transplantation (dated by TCRdb to 2018 to 2020). The trim is 5 bases for V and 4 bases for J, with a gap of 17 bases between the germline ends. The CDR3 sequence holds 15 residues, the cysteine and phenylalanine included. Here the CDR3 DNA is all that survives: 45 bases in frame from base 1. Libraries were made using RT-PCR. The instrument was a NextSeq 550. The public sequencing data were trimmed at Q25 with fastp and processed into clonotypes with MiXCR by TCRdb, which kept only in-frame beta chains. Each CDR3 protein gets just one entry, which takes the most common genes and DNA from the rows behind it. The sample includes around 150,000 distinct CDR3 sequences, with about two fifths observed a single time. The ten largest clones take up 40% to 55% of the sample.

The V gene is TRBV12-3 or TRBV12-4 and the J gene is TRBJ2-5; no D gene call is confident. This clonotype was sampled from a human donor who was either an allogeneic HSCT recipient or a stem cell or donor lymphocyte infusion donor (not recorded which). It is not recorded whose cells these are; they may come from a transplant donor. Sequenced sample: blood, either unsorted or a sorted T cell fraction (not recorded which). The nucleotide sequence reads TGTGCCAGCAGTCCCAACCTGAAGCATCGAGAGACCCAGTACTTC. Its product reads: CASSPNLKHRETQYF.